The entry below describes one T cell receptor beta chain. Its antigen is currently not known. This sample stems from a study of T cells expressing NK-cell markers (dated by TCRdb to between 2020 and 2021). Study-wide context: Three sorted T-cell subsets (CD3+CD56+NKG2C+, CD3+CD56+NKG2C- and CD3+CD56-NKG2C+) from about 8 donors had their TCR beta-chain repertoires profiled. Of the eight sequenced donors, seven were found to be HCMV-seropositive and one was found to be HCMV-seronegative. Randomly selected healthy volunteers, three men and five women, were used as the eight sequenced donors. The libraries were sequenced on Illumina HiSeq 2000/2500, MiSeq or NextSeq, producing 2 x 150 bp reads.

A commercial ELISA kit detecting HCMV-specific IgG in serum was used to determine HCMV serostatus. Peripheral blood mononuclear cells were isolated from blood by Ficoll density gradient centrifugation. The germline V gene encodes CDR1 MGHDK and CDR2 SYGVNS. Taken from cysteine to phenylalanine, the CDR3 has 14 residues. The coding DNA is unavailable. Points the paper makes about the study in general: It remained unclear whether the expanded NKG2C-expressing T cell clones were specific for HCMV antigens. In six donors, the dominant CD3+CD56+NKG2C+ clonotypes ranked among the top 10 CD8+ clonotypes, making up roughly 1.0-7.0% of CD8+ T cells. Those dominant clonotypes were again the most abundant among CD3+CD56-NKG2C+ cells in four donors, at about 25-65%.

For sequencing, an Illumina HiSeq 2000 was employed. 5'RACE template switching, by which a universal primer site and unique molecular identifiers were added, was used to make TCR beta cDNA libraries. Priming for cDNA synthesis came from the TCR beta constant segment, and two successive PCR amplification steps followed. The authors processed their data as follows. MIGEC was used to demultiplex reads and group reads by UMI, and MiTCR was used to assemble and quantify clonotypes. To exclude erroneous sequences, any TCR cDNA sequence not supported by at least two reads was discarded. The tcR package was used for downstream repertoire analysis, and clonotypes were matched across fractions by CDR3 nucleotide sequence plus V segment. VDJmatch was used to annotate antigen specificity against VDJdb, with one amino acid substitution in CDR3 permitted. Following reprocessing of the reads by TCRdb, the data hold one row per CDR3 protein sequence and no DNA is available. The V and J calls follow TCRdb's processing rather than the paper's. The table for this sample lists about 260,000 distinct CDR3 sequences. Clones ranked in the top ten supply 0.39% of the sample.

The chain is assembled from TRBV25-1 and TRBJ1-6; without DNA, the TCRdb call of TRBD1 cannot be checked. The source material was blood T cells: a sorted CD56 or NKG2C T cell subset, CD4+ or CD8+ T cells, or bulk PBMC T cells (not recorded which). This receptor was taken from a man between 18 and 35 years old in good health. Donor details come from another sample of the same person, matched by shared clones. The CDR3 loop reads CASRSTGLNSPLHF.